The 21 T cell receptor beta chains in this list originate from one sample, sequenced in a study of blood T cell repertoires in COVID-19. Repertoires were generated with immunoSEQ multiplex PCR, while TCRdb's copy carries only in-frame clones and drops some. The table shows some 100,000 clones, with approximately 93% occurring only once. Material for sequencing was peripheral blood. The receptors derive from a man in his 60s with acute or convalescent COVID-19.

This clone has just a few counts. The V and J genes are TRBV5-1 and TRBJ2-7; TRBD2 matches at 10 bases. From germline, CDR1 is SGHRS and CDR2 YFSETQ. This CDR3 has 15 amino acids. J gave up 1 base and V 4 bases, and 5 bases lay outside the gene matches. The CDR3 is CASSRTTSGSYEQYF. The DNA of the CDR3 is TGCGCCAGCAGCCGCACGACTAGCGGGTCCTACGAGCAGTACTTC.

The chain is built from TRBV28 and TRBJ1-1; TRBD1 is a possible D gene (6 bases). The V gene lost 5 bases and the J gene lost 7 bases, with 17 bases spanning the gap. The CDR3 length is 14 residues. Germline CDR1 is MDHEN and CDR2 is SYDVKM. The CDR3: CASSPTGRSGEAFF. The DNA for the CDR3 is TGTGCCAGCAGTCCCACAGGGCGCAGTGGTGAAGCTTTCTTT.

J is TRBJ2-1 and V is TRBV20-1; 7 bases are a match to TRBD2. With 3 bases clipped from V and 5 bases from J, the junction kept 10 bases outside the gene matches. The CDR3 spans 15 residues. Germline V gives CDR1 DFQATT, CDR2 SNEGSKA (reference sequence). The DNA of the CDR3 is TGCAGTGCTAGTGAGGGGACTACAAAAAACAATGAGCAGTTCTTC. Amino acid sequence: CSASEGTTKNNEQFF.

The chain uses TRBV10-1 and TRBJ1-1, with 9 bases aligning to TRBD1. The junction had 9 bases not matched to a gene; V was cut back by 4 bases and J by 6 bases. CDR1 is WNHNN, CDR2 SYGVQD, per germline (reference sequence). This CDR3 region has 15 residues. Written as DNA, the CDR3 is TGCGCCAGCAGTGCCACTGGGACAGGGCTGGCTGAAGCTTTCTTT. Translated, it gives CASSATGTGLAEAFF.

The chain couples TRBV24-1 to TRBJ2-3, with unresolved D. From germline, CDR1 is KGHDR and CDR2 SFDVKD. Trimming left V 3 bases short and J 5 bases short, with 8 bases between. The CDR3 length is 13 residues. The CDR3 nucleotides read TGTGCCACCAGTGATCCCGGCGGAGATACGCAGTATTTT. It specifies CATSDPGGDTQYF.

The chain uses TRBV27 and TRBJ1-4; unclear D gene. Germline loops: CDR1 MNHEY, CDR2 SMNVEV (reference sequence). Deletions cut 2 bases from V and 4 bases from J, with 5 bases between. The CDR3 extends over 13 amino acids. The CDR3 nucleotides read TGTGCCAGCAGTTTACAAATTAATGAAAAACTGTTTTTT. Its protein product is CASSLQINEKLFF.

CDR3 coding DNA: TGTGCCAGCAGCTCTCGGACTAGCGGGAGGCTATCAAGGGATACGCAGTATTTT. Protein: CASSSRTSGRLSRDTQYF. The chain couples TRBV7-8 to TRBJ2-3; 14 bases are shared with TRBD2. J gave up 6 bases and V 4 bases, and 12 bases lay outside the gene matches. The V gene's germline CDR1 is SGHVS and CDR2 FQNEAQ. The CDR3 length is 18 residues. The variable domain in full, completed from reference TRBV7-8 and TRBJ2-3, reads GAGVSQSPRYKVAKRGQDVALRCDPISGHVSLFWYQQALGQGPEFLTYFQNEAQLDKSGLPSDRFFAERPEGSVSTLKIQRTQQEDSAVYLCASSSRTSGRLSRDTQYFGPGTRLTVL.

The CDR3, as DNA: TGTGCCAGTAGAACCCTTGACAGGGGGCGGAATAATGAGCAGTTCTTC. This translates into CASRTLDRGRNNEQFF. The chain combines TRBV19 with TRBJ2-1; 10 bases fit TRBD1. The germline CDR1 and CDR2 sequences are LNHDA and SQIVND (reference sequence). Trimming cost V 6 bases and J 7 bases; bases outside gene matches: 12. The CDR3 has 16 residues.

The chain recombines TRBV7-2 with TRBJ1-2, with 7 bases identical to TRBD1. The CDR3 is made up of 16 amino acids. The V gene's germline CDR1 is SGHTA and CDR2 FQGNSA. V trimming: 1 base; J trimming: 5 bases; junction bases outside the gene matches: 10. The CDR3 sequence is CASSLDPMGQLYGYTF. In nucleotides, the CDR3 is TGTGCCAGCAGCTTAGACCCGATGGGACAGCTTTATGGCTACACCTTC.

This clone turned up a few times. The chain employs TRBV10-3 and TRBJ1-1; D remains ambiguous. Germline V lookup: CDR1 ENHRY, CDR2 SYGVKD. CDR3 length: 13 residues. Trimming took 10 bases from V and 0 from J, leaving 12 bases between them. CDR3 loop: CATGGSMNTEAFF. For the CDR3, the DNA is TGTGCCACCGGAGGGAGCATGAACACTGAAGCTTTCTTT.

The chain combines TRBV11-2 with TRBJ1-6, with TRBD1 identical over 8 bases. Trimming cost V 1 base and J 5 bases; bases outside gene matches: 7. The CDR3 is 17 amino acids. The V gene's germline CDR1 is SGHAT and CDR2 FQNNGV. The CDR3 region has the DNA TGTGCCAGCAGCTTAGTCCCCTGGGACAGGAATAATTCACCCCTCCACTTT. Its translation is CASSLVPWDRNNSPLHF.

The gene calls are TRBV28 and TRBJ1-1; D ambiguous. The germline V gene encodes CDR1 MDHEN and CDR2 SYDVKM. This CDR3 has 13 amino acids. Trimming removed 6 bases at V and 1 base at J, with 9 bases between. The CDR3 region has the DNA TGTGCCAGCAGGCCCGGAGGGAACACTGAAGCTTTCTTT. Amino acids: CASRPGGNTEAFF.

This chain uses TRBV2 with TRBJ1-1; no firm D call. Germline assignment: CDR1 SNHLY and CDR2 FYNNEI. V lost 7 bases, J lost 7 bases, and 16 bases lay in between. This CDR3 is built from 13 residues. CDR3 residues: CASTARVASEAFF. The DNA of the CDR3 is TGTGCCAGCACCGCCCGGGTCGCCAGTGAAGCTTTCTTT.

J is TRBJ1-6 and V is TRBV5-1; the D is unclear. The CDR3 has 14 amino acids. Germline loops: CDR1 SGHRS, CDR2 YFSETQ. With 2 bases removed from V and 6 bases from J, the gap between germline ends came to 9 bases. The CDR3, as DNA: TGCGCCAGCAGCTTTGCGGGCTCTAATTCACCCCTCCACTTT. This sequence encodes CASSFAGSNSPLHF.

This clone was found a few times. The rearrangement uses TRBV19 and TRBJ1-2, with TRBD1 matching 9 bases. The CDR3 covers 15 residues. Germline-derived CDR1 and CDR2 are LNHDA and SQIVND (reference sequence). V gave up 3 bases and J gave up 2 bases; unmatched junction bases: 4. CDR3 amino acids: CASSIGTGRNYGYTF. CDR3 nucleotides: TGTGCCAGTAGTATCGGGACAGGGAGAAACTATGGCTACACCTTC.

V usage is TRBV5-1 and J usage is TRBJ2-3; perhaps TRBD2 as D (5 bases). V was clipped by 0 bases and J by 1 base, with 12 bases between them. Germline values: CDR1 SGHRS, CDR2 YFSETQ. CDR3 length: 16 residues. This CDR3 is CASSLASGGRTDTQYF. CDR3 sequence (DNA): TGCGCCAGCAGCTTGGCCAGCGGAGGCCGCACAGATACGCAGTATTTT.

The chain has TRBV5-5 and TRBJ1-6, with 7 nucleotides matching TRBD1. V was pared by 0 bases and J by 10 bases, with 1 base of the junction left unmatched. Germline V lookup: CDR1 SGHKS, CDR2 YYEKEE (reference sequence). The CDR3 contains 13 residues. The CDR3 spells CASSLDRGSPLHF. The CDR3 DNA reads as TGTGCCAGCAGCTTGGACAGGGGATCACCCCTCCACTTT.

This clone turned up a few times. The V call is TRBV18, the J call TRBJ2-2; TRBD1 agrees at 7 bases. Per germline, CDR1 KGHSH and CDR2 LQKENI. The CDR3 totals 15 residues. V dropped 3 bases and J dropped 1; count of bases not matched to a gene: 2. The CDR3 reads CASSPWTGNTGELFF. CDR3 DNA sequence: TGTGCCAGCTCACCCTGGACAGGGAACACCGGGGAGCTGTTTTTT.

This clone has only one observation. CDR3 bases: TGTGCCAGCAGCGCCATCTCAGGGAAAGAGCAGTTCTTC. It encodes CASSAISGKEQFF. The genes are TRBV9 and TRBJ2-1; D might be TRBD1 (5 bases). Between the trimmed V and J ends, which lost 3 bases and 10 bases, there was a span of 14 bases. CDR3 size: 13 residues. Per the germline V gene, CDR1 is SGDLS and CDR2 is YYNGEE.

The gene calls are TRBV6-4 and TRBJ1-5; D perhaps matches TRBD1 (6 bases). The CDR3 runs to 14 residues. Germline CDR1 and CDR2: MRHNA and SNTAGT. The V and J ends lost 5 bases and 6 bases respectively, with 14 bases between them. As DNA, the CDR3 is TGTGCCAGCAGTCGCGAGAGGGGGAGTCAGCCCCAGCATTTT. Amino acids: CASSRERGSQPQHF.

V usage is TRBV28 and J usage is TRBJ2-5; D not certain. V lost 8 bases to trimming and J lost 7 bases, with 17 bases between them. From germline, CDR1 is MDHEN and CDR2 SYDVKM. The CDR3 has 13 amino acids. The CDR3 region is CASGSGIPRTQYF. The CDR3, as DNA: TGTGCCAGCGGGTCGGGTATCCCTAGGACCCAGTACTTC.